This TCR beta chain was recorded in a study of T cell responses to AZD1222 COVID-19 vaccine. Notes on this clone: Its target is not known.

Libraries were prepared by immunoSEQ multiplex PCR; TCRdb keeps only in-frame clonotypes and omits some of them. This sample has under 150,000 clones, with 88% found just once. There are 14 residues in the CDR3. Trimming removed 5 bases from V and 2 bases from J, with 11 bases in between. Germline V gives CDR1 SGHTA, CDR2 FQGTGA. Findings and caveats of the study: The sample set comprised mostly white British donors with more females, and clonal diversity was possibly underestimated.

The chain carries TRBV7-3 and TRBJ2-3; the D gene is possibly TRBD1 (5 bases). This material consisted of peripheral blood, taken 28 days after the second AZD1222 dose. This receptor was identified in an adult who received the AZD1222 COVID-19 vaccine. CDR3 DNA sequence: TGTGCCAGCAGCGATACAGGTTCCACAGATACGCAGTATTTT. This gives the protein CASSDTGSTDTQYF.